Sequencing of this T cell receptor beta chain was carried out in a study of blood T cell repertoires in COVID-19. As for the study in general: PBMCs, B-cell-depleted T cells, or T cells provided the cDNA or gDNA that made up the material.

Original processing notes: Estimation of nucleated cell counts was performed using reference gene primer amplification. The assay was immunoSEQ multiplex PCR, and TCRdb's table has in-frame clones only and misses some. V and J calls and clone size are given by that table; D and trimming were obtained from the DNA. The sample shows about 200,000 clones, over 75% of them seen only once. The germline gives CDR1 SNHLY, CDR2 FYNNEI. The CDR3 spans 13 residues. V gave up 11 bases and J gave up 1 base, with 11 bases separating them. In Seattle, patients joined the study during active infection and were tracked longitudinally.

The source of this sequence is a man between 50 and 59 years old with COVID-19, enrolled during active disease. Input material: peripheral blood. The chain couples TRBV2 to TRBJ2-2; D perhaps matches TRBD1 (6 bases). CDR3 sequence (DNA): TGTGCCTCCTCGGGACAGAACACCGGGGAGCTGTTTTTT. Translation gives CASSGQNTGELFF.